A single T cell receptor beta chain is shown here with its context. These data belong to a study of shared clonotypes between healthy human individuals. Study-wide background: The donor pool was made up of a couple of women and three men aged 18 to 49.

TCRdb's table, derived via immunoSEQ multiplex PCR, lists solely in-frame clones and lacks some. The profile covers over 1.5 million clones, with 98% appearing a single time and roughly 0.45% taken by the ten largest. Recent acute infections and vaccinations were absent in the healthy HIV-negative adult donors. Trimming shortened V by 0 bases and J by 2 bases, and 11 bases separated the two germline ends. CDR3 length equals 15 residues. Per germline, CDR1 LNHNV and CDR2 YYDKDF (reference sequence). Sequencing was carried out using naive CD4+ T cells sorted from blood. The subset is: CD45RA+ positively selected. This sequence was found in a man under 40 in good health. The chain carries TRBV15 and TRBJ2-7; TRBD1 or TRBD2 may be the D gene (5 bases each). This chain's CDR3 is CATSRDRDGPYEQYF. The DNA for the CDR3 is TGTGCCACCAGCAGAGATCGGGACGGACCCTACGAGCAGTACTTC.